The 20 T cell receptor beta chains presented below share a single source sample, sequenced in a study of blood T cell repertoires in COVID-19. This table comes from immunoSEQ multiplex PCR, and its TCRdb copy is limited to in-frame clones, with some not included. The table includes 93,000 or so clones, roughly 84% detected once. The sequenced material came from peripheral blood. These receptor sequences come from a human donor in a cohort sampled during active or convalescent COVID-19.

The V call is TRBV12-3 or TRBV12-4, the J call TRBJ2-1; D remains unclear. Trimming stripped 3 bases from V and 7 bases from J, with 10 bases between. CDR3 length: 13 residues. CDR3 coding DNA: TGTGCCAGCAGTTTCCGAAGAGTTAATGAGCAGTTCTTC. This sequence encodes CASSFRRVNEQFF.

The rearrangement joins TRBV5-5 to TRBJ1-2; D perhaps matches TRBD1 (5 bases). V shed 8 bases and J shed 7 bases, with 15 bases lying between them. In germline, CDR1 is SGHKS, CDR2 YYEKEE (reference sequence). The CDR3 runs to 12 residues. CDR3 nucleotides: TGTGCCAGTAAAGGGGCCCGGAGTGGCTACACCTTC. Encoded protein: CASKGARSGYTF.

A few counts support this clone. The rearrangement uses TRBV2 and TRBJ1-5; 9 positions agree with TRBD1. Germline lookup yields CDR1 SNHLY and CDR2 FYNNEI. Trimming cost V 0 bases and J 3 bases; bases outside gene matches: 15. The CDR3 runs to 20 residues. The CDR3 region is CASSEATRVPGQGYNQPQHF. CDR3 DNA: TGTGCCAGCAGTGAAGCCACCCGCGTCCCGGGACAGGGCTACAATCAGCCCCAGCATTTT.

The chain uses TRBV30 and TRBJ2-3; weak D call: TRBD1 (6 bases). Trimming removed 5 bases from V and 6 bases from J, with 24 bases in between. The CDR3 loop spans 16 amino acids. The germline gives CDR1 GTSNPN, CDR2 SVGIG (reference sequence). The CDR3 DNA reads TGTGCCTGGGACATTGGGGTAGGGGGAGATGAGGATACGCAGTATTTT. It yields the protein CAWDIGVGGDEDTQYF.

This chain connects TRBV3-1 (or the pseudogene TRBV3-2) to TRBJ2-7; 9 bases agree with TRBD1. The V gene end was trimmed by 1 base and the J gene end by 6 bases; junction bases not matched to a gene: 4. Germline V gives CDR1 LGHDT, CDR2 YNNKEL (reference sequence). This CDR3 has 14 amino acids. The CDR3 reads CASSQVQGAGEQYF. The CDR3, as DNA: TGTGCCAGCAGCCAAGTACAGGGGGCTGGCGAGCAGTACTTC.

The chain recombines TRBV5-4 with TRBJ2-7, with a weak D call TRBD2 (6 bases). Germline-derived CDR1 and CDR2 are SGHNT and YYREEE (reference sequence). V was cut by 4 bases and J by 3 bases, with 11 bases left in between. This CDR3 comprises 13 residues. The CDR3 region is CASSPPGLYEQYF. The CDR3 nucleotides are TGTGCCAGCAGCCCCCCGGGACTCTACGAGCAGTACTTC.

The rearrangement joins TRBV25-1 to TRBJ1-4, with D tentatively TRBD1 (5 bases). The CDR3 totals 17 residues. Between the trimmed V and J ends, which lost 1 base and 8 bases, there was a span of 20 bases. Germline loops: CDR1 MGHDK, CDR2 SYGVNS. CDR3 loop: CASSEWGVHSDREKLFF. CDR3 DNA sequence: TGTGCCAGCAGTGAATGGGGGGTCCACAGTGACCGGGAAAAACTGTTTTTT.

This clone was detected once. Written as DNA, the CDR3 is TGCGCCAGCAGTGTGGGCGGGGGAACAGATACGCAGTATTTT. Translating gives CASSVGGGTDTQYF. The chain employs TRBV10-2 and TRBJ2-3; 7 nucleotides align to TRBD2. V lost 4 bases, J lost 3 bases, and 4 bases stayed unmatched. Germline V CDR1 and CDR2: WSHSY, SAAADI. The CDR3 extends over 14 amino acids.

The chain links TRBV7-9 to TRBJ1-4, with a weak D call TRBD1 (6 bases). The CDR3 is 16 amino acids. Trimming shortened V by 5 bases and J by 0 bases, and 13 bases separated the two germline ends. Germline assignment: CDR1 SEHNR and CDR2 FQNEAQ (reference sequence). The CDR3 nucleotides are TGTGCCAGCAGCCAAGGACGGACAGCAACTAATGAAAAACTGTTTTTT. Translation gives CASSQGRTATNEKLFF.

The genes are TRBV11-3 and TRBJ1-1, with D perhaps matching TRBD1 (5 bases). Trimming pared 1 base from V and 3 bases from J, leaving 21 bases between. Germline lookup yields CDR1 SGHNT and CDR2 YENEEA. CDR3 size: 18 residues. The CDR3 loop reads CASSLVGTWGSLDTEAFF. In nucleotides, the CDR3 is TGTGCCAGCAGCTTAGTAGGGACTTGGGGGTCTCTCGACACTGAAGCTTTCTTT.

The CDR3 DNA is TGTGCCACCAGTGACCGACAGGGAAGGCTTGGGTACACCTTC. This sequence encodes CATSDRQGRLGYTF. This chain uses TRBV24-1 with TRBJ1-2, with 7 bases matching TRBD1. CDR1 and CDR2 (germline): KGHDR, SFDVKD. The junction had 12 bases not matched to a gene; V was cut back by 4 bases and J by 11 bases. The CDR3 totals 14 residues.

The V and J genes are TRBV5-6 and TRBJ1-5, with D perhaps TRBD1 (5 bases). This CDR3 spans 16 amino acids. Germline CDR1 and CDR2: SGHDT and YYEEEE. V was shortened by 1 base and J by 4 bases, with 15 bases between the two germline ends. CDR3 in DNA: TGTGCCAGCAGCTTGTTTTCCGTGACAGAGAATCAGCCCCAGCATTTT. As protein: CASSLFSVTENQPQHF.

The V gene is TRBV14, the J gene TRBJ1-6; a weak D match, TRBD1 (5 bases). Germline V gene sequence: CDR1 SGHDN, CDR2 FVKESK. The CDR3 has 13 residues. Trimming pared 4 bases from V and 8 bases from J, leaving 9 bases between. CDR3 sequence (DNA): TGTGCCAGCAGCCGGACGGGGGATTCACCCCTCCACTTT. Translation: CASSRTGDSPLHF.

The genes are TRBV18 and TRBJ2-7; D remains ambiguous. V lost 4 bases, J lost 6 bases, and 7 bases lay in between. The CDR3 has 11 residues. CDR1 KGHSH and CDR2 LQKENI come from the germline V gene. The CDR3 DNA follows: TGTGCCAGCTCACGCGACACCGAGCAGTACTTC. It translates to CASSRDTEQYF.

This chain links TRBV2 with TRBJ2-7; D gene unclear. V gave up 6 bases and J gave up 0 bases, with 6 bases separating them. The CDR3 spans 12 residues. The V gene's germline CDR1 is SNHLY and CDR2 FYNNEI. DNA for the CDR3: TGTGCCAGCAGCGACAACTCCTACGAGCAGTACTTC. It specifies CASSDNSYEQYF.

The chain employs TRBV14 and TRBJ2-3, with 9 nucleotides matching TRBD2. This CDR3 comprises 20 residues. J was trimmed by 3 bases and V by 1 base; bases with no gene match: 17. Germline V gives CDR1 SGHDN, CDR2 FVKESK. DNA for the CDR3: TGTGCCAGCAGCCAAGGCGGTACTAGCGGGTGGTTACCGCTGACAGATACGCAGTATTTT. Its protein is CASSQGGTSGWLPLTDTQYF.

The chain employs TRBV4-3 and TRBJ2-1; 11 nucleotides line up with TRBD2. The CDR3 totals 17 residues. Germline V gives CDR1 LGHNA, CDR2 YSLEER. V dropped 3 bases and J dropped 7; count of bases not matched to a gene: 11. The CDR3 DNA reads as TGCGCCAGCAGCCAGATCATGACTAGCGGGGAAATTAATGAGCAGTTCTTC. As protein: CASSQIMTSGEINEQFF.

The chain is built from TRBV9 and TRBJ2-3, with D perhaps matching TRBD2 (7 bases). Trimming took 6 bases from V and 3 from J, leaving 20 bases between them. Germline V gene sequence: CDR1 SGDLS, CDR2 YYNGEE. The CDR3 contains 16 residues. The CDR3 nucleotides are TGTGCCAGCACCCCCAGGGTCGGGGGGCCGACAGATACGCAGTATTTT. This gives the protein CASTPRVGGPTDTQYF.

CDR3 DNA: TGTGCCAGTAGTGCACCGGGACAGGGAACTGCTGGAAACACCATATATTTT. Amino acids: CASSAPGQGTAGNTIYF. V and J are TRBV19 and TRBJ1-3, with TRBD1 identical over 9 bases. The CDR3 extends over 17 amino acids. Germline lookup yields CDR1 LNHDA and CDR2 SQIVND (reference sequence). Unmatched junction bases numbered 10, after V lost 5 bases and J lost 2 bases.

J is TRBJ1-4 and V is TRBV29-1; D is possibly TRBD1 (6 bases). In germline, CDR1 is SQVTM, CDR2 ANQGSEA. The V end was cut by 4 bases, the J end by 11 bases, with 11 bases between. This CDR3 is built from 11 residues. In nucleotides, the CDR3 is TGCAGCGTTGCCCGGGACACCAAACTGTTTTTT. Protein: CSVARDTKLFF.